This record concerns one TCR beta chain sequence. In TCRdb, the 5' RACE reads were re-called with MiXCR into one record per CDR3 protein. The data show about 57,000 distinct CDR3 sequences, about 28% seen once. This CDR3 region has 15 residues. Per the germline V gene, CDR1 is KGHDR and CDR2 is SFDVKD. The ends lost 5 bases at V and 2 bases at J; junction bases unmatched: 6. Treg sorting used a CD4+CD25+CD127-/low gate. The chain uses TRBV24-1 and TRBJ2-3; TRBD2 agrees at 7 bases. The receptor comes from a female donor with breast cancer. Sequencing input: tumor-infiltrating Tregs sorted from the breast tumor. DNA for the CDR3: TGTGCCACCAGTGGGCCAGCGGGAAACACAGATACGCAGTATTTT. As protein: CATSGPAGNTDTQYF.